The 9 T cell receptor beta chains presented below share a single source sample, sequenced in a study of blood T cell repertoires in COVID-19. This table comes from immunoSEQ multiplex PCR, and its TCRdb copy is limited to in-frame clones, with some not included. The sample yields about 190,000 clones, about 80% seen once. The specimen was peripheral blood. The receptors originated from a man aged 25 to 40 with active or convalescent COVID-19.

This chain uses TRBV19 with TRBJ1-5; D is perhaps TRBD1 (5 bases). Trimming cost V 2 bases and J 7 bases, with 18 bases left between them. Germline V lookup: CDR1 LNHDA, CDR2 SQIVND (reference sequence). CDR3 length: 16 amino acids. The CDR3 region is CASSIREGTGGQPQHF. CDR3 bases: TGTGCCAGTAGTATACGGGAAGGGACCGGGGGGCAGCCCCAGCATTTT.

The gene calls are TRBV11-3 and TRBJ2-1; 8 bases align to TRBD2. This CDR3 is 17 amino acids long. V was pared by 3 bases and J by 5 bases, with 12 bases of the junction left unmatched. Germline loops: CDR1 SGHNT, CDR2 YENEEA. CDR3 amino acids: CASSFTLAGGQHNEQFF. Written as DNA, the CDR3 is TGTGCCAGCAGCTTTACTCTGGCGGGAGGTCAGCACAATGAGCAGTTCTTC.

This chain links TRBV2 with TRBJ1-1, with D possibly matching TRBD1 (6 bases). The CDR3 runs to 14 residues. Per germline, CDR1 SNHLY and CDR2 FYNNEI. V dropped 2 bases and J dropped 3 bases, with 10 bases sitting between them. As DNA, the CDR3 is TGTGCCAGCAGTGAATGGACAGCGGACACTGAAGCTTTCTTT. Translating gives CASSEWTADTEAFF.

The chain links TRBV10-2 to TRBJ1-2, with 7 nucleotides matching TRBD1. The ends lost 5 bases at V and 4 bases at J; junction bases unmatched: 4. The CDR3 extends over 13 amino acids. Germline loops: CDR1 WSHSY, CDR2 SAAADI. The CDR3 here is CASSPGGIYGYTF. Here the CDR3 DNA reads TGCGCCAGCAGTCCAGGGGGTATCTATGGCTACACCTTC.

CDR3 protein: CASSLSLVLHEQYF. The CDR3 DNA sequence: TGTGCCAGCAGCTTGTCGCTAGTACTCCACGAGCAGTACTTC. V usage is TRBV5-8 and J usage is TRBJ2-7; D ambiguous. The CDR3 totals 14 residues. Germline-derived CDR1 and CDR2 are SGHTS and YDEGEE. Trimming took 1 base from V and 5 from J, leaving 13 bases between them.

The V call is TRBV27, the J call TRBJ1-2; 7 nucleotides line up with TRBD1. The germline CDR1 and CDR2 sequences are MNHEY and SMNVEV (reference sequence). This CDR3 has 13 residues. After removal of 6 bases from V and 8 bases from J, the junction contained 9 bases not matched to a gene. The CDR3 DNA reads as TGTGCCAGCAGAACGACAGGGACTGGCGGCTACACCTTC. Translated: CASRTTGTGGYTF.

The CDR3 region has the DNA TGCGCCAGCAGCCAAGGCGCCTCCGGGACAGGAGTTGGGGCTTTCTTT. Its translation is CASSQGASGTGVGAFF. The V and J genes are TRBV4-1 and TRBJ1-1; TRBD1 matches at 8 bases. The CDR3 contains 16 residues. Germline V gene sequence: CDR1 MGHRA, CDR2 YSYEKL. J was trimmed by 11 bases and V by 1 base; bases with no gene match: 15.

The CDR3 nucleotides are TGTGCCAGCTCACCAGGGCCCTACGAGCAGTACGTC. This sequence encodes CASSPGPYEQYV. The chain carries TRBV18 and TRBJ2-7; D is ambiguous. The germline CDR1 and CDR2 sequences are KGHSH and LQKENI. The ends were cut back, 2 bases at V and 2 bases at J, with 4 bases in the middle. CDR3 length: 12 residues.

The rearrangement uses TRBV29-1 and TRBJ1-2, with D hard to call. This CDR3 is built from 12 residues. V lost 6 bases and J 5 bases, leaving 13 bases between the germline ends. Germline V CDR1 and CDR2: SQVTM, ANQGSEA. This CDR3 reads CSVGRGDYGYTF. CDR3 nucleotides: TGCAGCGTCGGACGGGGAGATTATGGCTACACCTTC.